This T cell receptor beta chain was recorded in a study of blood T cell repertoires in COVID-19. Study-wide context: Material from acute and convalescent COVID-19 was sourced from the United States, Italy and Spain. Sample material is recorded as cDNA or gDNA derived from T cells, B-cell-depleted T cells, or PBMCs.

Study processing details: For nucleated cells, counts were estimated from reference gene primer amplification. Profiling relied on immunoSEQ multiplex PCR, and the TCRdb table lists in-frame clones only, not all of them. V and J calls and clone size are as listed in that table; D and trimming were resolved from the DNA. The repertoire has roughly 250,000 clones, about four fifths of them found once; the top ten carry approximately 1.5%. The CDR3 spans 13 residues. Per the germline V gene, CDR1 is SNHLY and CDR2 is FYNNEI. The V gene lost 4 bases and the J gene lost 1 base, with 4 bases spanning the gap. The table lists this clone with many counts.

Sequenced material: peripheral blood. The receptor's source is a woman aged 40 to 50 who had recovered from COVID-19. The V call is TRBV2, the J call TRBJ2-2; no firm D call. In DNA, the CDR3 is TGTGCCAGCAGTGGACAGAACACCGGGGAGCTGTTTTTT. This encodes CASSGQNTGELFF.